This passage covers 23 T cell receptor beta chains from one sample sequenced in a study of Graves' ophthalmopathy and Graves' hyperthyroidism (dated by TCRdb to about 2018). Sequencing instrument: Illumina HiSeq 2000. For repertoire sequencing, the TCR beta CDR3 regions were amplified from RNA transcripts. The first round was an RT-PCR using HTBI primers with the Qiagen OneStep RT-PCR kit, and this first round was followed by a second-round multiplex PCR, then size selection and purification. TCRdb applied fastp at Q25 and MiXCR to the public reads, then kept only in-frame beta chains. Each entry is one CDR3 protein sequence, shown with its most common DNA and genes. For this sample there are around 1,000,000 distinct CDR3 sequences; about two fifths appear just once. Jointly, the top ten make up around 10% of the sample. Sequenced sample: peripheral blood or thyroid tissue (not recorded which). These receptors were taken from an adult man with Graves' hyperthyroidism.

CDR3 coding DNA: TGTGCCAGCAGTTTGGGTCCGGGGAGCTCTGGAAACACCATATATTTT. Translating it yields CASSLGPGSSGNTIYF. The chain has TRBV12-3 or TRBV12-4 and TRBJ1-3, with D unresolved. The CDR3 contains 16 residues. Trimming stripped 3 bases from V and 0 bases from J, with 12 bases between.

This clonotype came up many times. V usage is TRBV6-5 and J usage is TRBJ1-1; perhaps TRBD1 as D (6 bases). The V end was cut by 6 bases, the J end by 0 bases, with 11 bases between. Germline V gives CDR1 MNHEY, CDR2 SVGAGI. The CDR3 consists of 14 residues. The CDR3 nucleotides are TGTGCCAGCAGCAGGGGCATGCTGAACACTGAAGCTTTCTTT. Its protein is CASSRGMLNTEAFF.

This clonotype appeared a few times. V is TRBV20-1 and J is TRBJ1-5; D not certain. V lost 0 bases, J lost 5 bases, and 8 bases lay in between. Germline assignment: CDR1 DFQATT and CDR2 SNEGSKA (reference sequence). This CDR3 comprises 13 residues. As DNA, the CDR3 is TGCAGTGCTAGAGATCCTCTCCATCAGCCCCAGCATTTT. Translation gives CSARDPLHQPQHF.

This chain links TRBV4-3 with TRBJ1-2, with 8 bases lining up with TRBD1. This CDR3 is 14 amino acids long. Germline V gene data show CDR1 as LGHNA and CDR2 as YSLEER. V dropped 6 bases and J dropped 4; count of bases not matched to a gene: 7. The CDR3 loop reads CASRQGDRSYGYTF. CDR3 nucleotides: TGCGCCAGCAGACAGGGGGACAGATCCTATGGCTACACCTTC.

This clonotype was observed many times. CDR3 nucleotides: TGTGCCAGCAGCCCCGACGGGTTAGGTAATGAAAAACTGTTTTTT. It encodes CASSPDGLGNEKLFF. The V gene is TRBV11-2, the J gene TRBJ1-4; no clear D gene. Germline values: CDR1 SGHAT, CDR2 FQNNGV. Trimming removed 5 bases at V and 4 bases at J, with 14 bases between. The CDR3 spans 15 residues. Together with reference TRBV11-2 and TRBJ1-4, the CDR3 gives the full variable domain: EAGVAQSPRYKIIEKRQSVAFWCNPISGHATLYWYQQILGQGPKLLIQFQNNGVVDDSQLPKDRFSAERLKGVDSTLKIQPAKLEDSAVYLCASSPDGLGNEKLFFGSGTQLSVL.

The chain uses TRBV2 and TRBJ1-2; D gene unclear. CDR1 and CDR2 (germline): SNHLY, FYNNEI. With 6 bases removed from V and 0 bases from J, the gap between germline ends came to 5 bases. This CDR3 spans 12 amino acids. The CDR3 here is CASRQTNYGYTF. CDR3 DNA: TGTGCCAGCAGACAGACTAACTATGGCTACACCTTC.

The DNA for the CDR3 is TGTGCCAGCAGCCAACAGGGGAAAGTGGCCGGGGAGCTGTTTTTT. This encodes CASSQQGKVAGELFF. The rearrangement joins TRBV7-2 to TRBJ2-2, with 7 bases identical to TRBD1. Germline V gives CDR1 SGHTA, CDR2 FQGNSA. With 5 bases clipped from V and 6 bases from J, the junction kept 9 bases outside the gene matches. The CDR3 is made up of 15 amino acids. Variable domain in full (rest from reference TRBV7-2 and TRBJ2-2): GAGVSQSPSNKVTEKGKDVELRCDPISGHTALYWYRQSLGQGLEFLIYFQGNSAPDKSGLPSDRFSAERTGGSVSTLTIQRTQQEDSAVYLCASSQQGKVAGELFFGEGSRLTVL.

This clonotype was picked up a small number of times. The chain employs TRBV10-3 and TRBJ2-7; no firm D call. Trimming took 11 bases from V and 6 from J, leaving 20 bases between them. The CDR3 sequence is 13 residues long. The germline V gene has CDR1 ENHRY and CDR2 SYGVKD. The CDR3 loop reads CAARNGGTAEQYF. The CDR3 DNA is TGTGCCGCCCGAAATGGCGGTACAGCCGAGCAGTACTTC.

This clonotype was seen repeatedly, ten times or more. The chain links TRBV7-9 to TRBJ2-7, with 8 bases aligning to TRBD1. This CDR3 has 15 residues. V was clipped by 5 bases and J by 1 base; unmatched bases: 7. The germline V gene encodes CDR1 SEHNR and CDR2 FQNEAQ (reference sequence). The CDR3 loop is CASSGDDRGSYEQYF. DNA of the CDR3: TGTGCCAGCAGCGGGGACGACAGGGGTTCCTACGAGCAGTACTTC.

Comment on this clonotype: Just one base apart from a much larger clone, this may be a read error. The chain couples TRBV7-9 to TRBJ2-5; D possibly corresponds to TRBD2 (5 bases). Trimming stripped 1 base from V and 9 bases from J, with 12 bases between. There are 13 residues in the CDR3. From germline, CDR1 is SEHNR and CDR2 FQNEAQ (reference sequence). CDR3 nucleotide sequence: TGTGCCAGCAGCTTAGGACCCTCGGAGGCCCAGTACTTC. It is translated as CASSLGPSEAQYF.

The CDR3, as DNA: TGTGCCAGCACCACGGGGGCGCCTGACCTCAAGCAGTACTTC. Residues: CASTTGAPDLKQYF. V gene TRBV10-3 combines with J gene TRBJ2-7; D is perhaps TRBD1 or TRBD2 (6 bases each). Trimming took off 10 bases at V and 8 bases at J, with 24 bases between the two ends. CDR1 is ENHRY, CDR2 SYGVKD, per germline. CDR3 length equals 14 residues.

In this sample, this clonotype turned up a few times. The chain combines TRBV6-5 with TRBJ1-5; D remains ambiguous. V was pared by 6 bases and J by 0 bases, with 12 bases between. CDR1 and CDR2 (germline): MNHEY, SVGAGI. The CDR3 is 15 amino acids. The CDR3 DNA is TGTGCCAGCAGCCCGGTCAGGAATAGCAATCAGCCCCAGCATTTT. It codes for CASSPVRNSNQPQHF.

The chain has TRBV27 and TRBJ1-5, with unresolved D. V gave up 5 bases and J gave up 8 bases, with 13 bases separating them. The CDR3 covers 13 residues. Germline CDR1 and CDR2: MNHEY and SMNVEV (reference sequence). Written as DNA, the CDR3 is TGTGCCAGCAGTGGCACCTCAAGGAAGCCCCAGCATTTT. Translated, it gives CASSGTSRKPQHF.

This clonotype was counted between two and nine times. This chain connects TRBV5-8 to TRBJ2-5; the D is unclear. The germline gives CDR1 SGHTS, CDR2 YDEGEE. This CDR3 region has 14 residues. V was clipped by 0 bases and J by 5 bases, with 11 bases between them. The CDR3 nucleotides read TGTGCCAGCAGCTTGGATGGGCCGGTGGAGACCCAGTACTTC. Amino acids: CASSLDGPVETQYF.

This clonotype was seen many times. In DNA form, the CDR3 reads TGTGCCAGCAGCGTAGCGATGGGACAGGGCGACGAGCAGTACTTC. Translated, it gives CASSVAMGQGDEQYF. The V and J genes are TRBV9 and TRBJ2-7, with 9 bases aligning to TRBD1. CDR1 is SGDLS, CDR2 YYNGEE, per germline. Trimming cost V 0 bases and J 5 bases; bases outside gene matches: 6. CDR3 length equals 15 residues.

For the CDR3, the DNA is TGTGCCAGCAGTTACGAAGGCGGGGTGTCTGAAGCTTTCTTT. This encodes CASSYEGGVSEAFF. This rearrangement joins TRBV6-5 to TRBJ1-1; no definite D call. This CDR3 spans 14 amino acids. Germline V gives CDR1 MNHEY, CDR2 SVGAGI. V lost 2 bases and J lost 6, with 13 bases in between.

Details on this clonotype: A much larger clonotype is one base distant, so this may be a read error. The V and J genes are TRBV10-3 and TRBJ1-1, with D unclear. The CDR3 spans 11 residues. The V gene's germline CDR1 is ENHRY and CDR2 SYGVKD. V was trimmed by 5 bases and J by 6 bases, leaving 7 bases between them. The CDR3 protein is CAISYPAEAFF. The CDR3, as DNA: TGTGCCATCAGTTACCCGGCTGAAGCTTTCTTT.

In this sample, this clonotype turned up once. The rearrangement joins TRBV9 to TRBJ2-2; D might be TRBD2 (6 bases). The V end lost 0 bases, the J end lost 6 bases, and 9 bases lay between the germline ends. The V gene's germline CDR1 is SGDLS and CDR2 YYNGEE. The CDR3 has 14 amino acids. The CDR3 DNA follows: TGTGCCAGCAGCGTAGGCGGACTATCCGGGGAGCTGTTTTTT. Amino acid sequence: CASSVGGLSGELFF.

This clonotype was counted at least ten times. The chain uses TRBV11-2 and TRBJ2-7; 10 positions agree with TRBD2. The CDR3 sequence is 15 residues long. Looked up from germline, CDR1 is SGHAT and CDR2 is FQNNGV. Trimming cost V 5 bases and J 3 bases; bases outside gene matches: 7. The CDR3 spells CASSHILAGDYEQYF. The CDR3 DNA reads as TGTGCCAGCAGCCACATCCTAGCGGGAGACTACGAGCAGTACTTC. Supplemented by reference TRBV11-2 and TRBJ2-7, the full variable domain reads EAGVAQSPRYKIIEKRQSVAFWCNPISGHATLYWYQQILGQGPKLLIQFQNNGVVDDSQLPKDRFSAERLKGVDSTLKIQPAKLEDSAVYLCASSHILAGDYEQYFGPGTRLTVT.

The gene calls are TRBV2 and TRBJ1-5, with a tentative D call TRBD1 (6 bases). CDR3 length: 14 residues. CDR1 is SNHLY and CDR2 is FYNNEI in the germline V gene. The V gene lost 6 bases and the J gene lost 2 bases, with 11 bases spanning the gap. The CDR3 region is CASRSEGGNQPQHF. CDR3 in DNA: TGTGCCAGCAGGTCCGAGGGGGGCAATCAGCCCCAGCATTTT.

At least ten counts were recorded for this clonotype. The V call is TRBV7-8, the J call TRBJ1-3, with D possibly TRBD1 on 6 matching bases. Deletions cut 1 base from V and 0 bases from J, with 10 bases between. Germline V gene sequence: CDR1 SGHVS, CDR2 FQNEAQ. CDR3 length: 16 amino acids. CDR3 coding DNA: TGTGCCAGCAGCTTAGACAGGGCGAGCTCTGGAAACACCATATATTTT. Translating it yields CASSLDRASSGNTIYF.

This chain joins TRBV7-9 and TRBJ2-7; 12 positions agree with TRBD2. The J segment lost 0 bases and the V segment lost 2 bases, leaving 5 bases of the junction unmatched. This CDR3 is 17 amino acids long. Germline V gene sequence: CDR1 SEHNR, CDR2 FQNEAQ (reference sequence). CDR3 coding DNA: TGTGCCAGCAGCTTACGACTAGCGGGAGAGCGCTCCTACGAGCAGTACTTC. Encoded protein: CASSLRLAGERSYEQYF.

This chain joins TRBV9 and TRBJ2-5, with 7 bases matching TRBD1. Germline-derived CDR1 and CDR2 are SGDLS and YYNGEE. With V trimmed by 5 bases and J by 2 bases, 6 bases remained unmatched. The CDR3 extends over 14 amino acids. CDR3 amino acids: CASSEQGSQETQYF. The CDR3 region has the DNA TGTGCCAGCAGTGAACAGGGGAGTCAAGAGACCCAGTACTTC. Filled out from reference TRBV9 and TRBJ2-5, the complete variable domain reads DSGVTQTPKHLITATGQRVTLRCSPRSGDLSVYWYQQSLDQGLQFLIQYYNGEERAKGNILERFSAQQFPDLHSELNLSSLELGDSALYFCASSEQGSQETQYFGPGTRLLVL.